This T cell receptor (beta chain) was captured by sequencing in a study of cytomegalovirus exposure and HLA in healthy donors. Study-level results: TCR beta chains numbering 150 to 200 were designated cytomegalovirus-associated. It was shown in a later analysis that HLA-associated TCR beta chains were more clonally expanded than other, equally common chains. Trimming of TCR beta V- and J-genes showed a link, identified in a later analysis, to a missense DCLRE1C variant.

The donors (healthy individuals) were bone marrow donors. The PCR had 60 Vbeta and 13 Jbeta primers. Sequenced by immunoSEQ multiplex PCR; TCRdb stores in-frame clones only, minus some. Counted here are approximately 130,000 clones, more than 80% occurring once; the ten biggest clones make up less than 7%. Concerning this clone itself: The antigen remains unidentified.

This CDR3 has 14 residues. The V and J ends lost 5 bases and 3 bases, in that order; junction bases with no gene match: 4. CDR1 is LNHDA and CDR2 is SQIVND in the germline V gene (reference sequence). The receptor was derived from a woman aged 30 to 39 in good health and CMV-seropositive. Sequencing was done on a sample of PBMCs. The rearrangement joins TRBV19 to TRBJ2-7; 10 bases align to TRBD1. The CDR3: CASSEGTGDYEQYF. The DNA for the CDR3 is TGTGCCAGTAGTGAGGGGACAGGGGACTACGAGCAGTACTTC.